This is a list of T cell receptor beta chains from one sample in a study of T-cell memory formation after mild COVID-19. TCRdb reanalysed the 5' RACE reads using MiXCR and keeps one entry per CDR3 protein. The sample carries over 55,000 distinct CDR3 sequences, 10% to 15% recorded once. Material for sequencing was PBMCs or a T cell subset sorted from them (not recorded which). These receptor sequences come from a man aged 18 to 29 who had mild COVID-19 (a few samples of this study predate the infection). Cell type and time point are not known. The conserved cysteine and the conserved F or W are not part of the CDR3 here. Some rows have no size entry. The others give once, few or many, or a class for an expanded clone.

V gene | clone size | CDR3 protein
TRBV15 | many | ATSREGQGYEQY
TRBV19 | . | ASSMPGAFTGELF
TRBV5-1 | many | ASSLSTSGGATDTQY
TRBV5-1 | many | ASSLAGQRSPLH
TRBV18 | . | ASSPGLVNEQF
TRBV9 | . | ASSVANPGSGNTIY
TRBV7-9 | . | ASSFHRGDGLYSNQPQH
TRBV11-1 | few | ASSLALRRGGRTDTQY
TRBV12-3/TRBV12-4 | many | ASSLAVGGQLQY
TRBV9 | . | ASRVGSGEKLF
TRBV5-1 | many | ASSLGQRLSYNEQF
TRBV3-1 | few | ASSPGRPPLH
TRBV6-5 | few | ASSRAGGDGSNQPQH
TRBV11-2 | few | ASRGPIAGGSADTQY
TRBV6-5 | . | ASSYGAGQETQY
TRBV19 | few | ASSLHHRGTPNYGYT
TRBV6-6 | . | ASSRDRGNGELF
TRBV24-1 | . | ATSESGTGGLAGELF
TRBV11-3 | once | ASSPPGQGRNTQY
TRBV4-2 | . | ASSQDVGSGVRETQY
TRBV24-1 | . | ATRDSSYEQF
TRBV5-1 | many | ASSLGPRVNTGELF
TRBV7-6 | many | ASSLAMGTEQF
TRBV5-1 | few | ASSLGPGAGANVLT
TRBV6-2/TRBV6-3 | many | ASRPRRNTEAF
TRBV12-3/TRBV12-4 | . | ASSLGHPYGYT
TRBV4-2 | . | ASSQVWASGETQY
TRBV7-2 | few | ASSTRQLRGYT
TRBV10-1 | few | ASSEASALNTQY
TRBV7-2 | . | ASSRSRVSNEKLF